Described below is a single T cell receptor beta chain sequence and its context. CDR1 is MNHEY and CDR2 is SVGAGI in the germline V gene. The ends were cut back, 6 bases at V and 1 base at J, with 9 bases in the middle. The CDR3 is 13 residues long. This entry belongs to a study of blood T cell repertoires in COVID-19. In the original workflow: Quantification of nucleated cells was approximated via reference gene primer amplification. Sequencing was performed with immunoSEQ multiplex PCR; in TCRdb, only in-frame clones are kept and a portion is missing. Clone size and the V and J calls come from that table; the DNA yielded D and trimming. The data contain about 170,000 clones, 70% to 85% of them singletons.

The chain joins TRBV6-5 to TRBJ1-1; TRBD1 is a possible D gene (6 bases). This sequence originates from a man between 60 and 75 years old who had recovered from COVID-19. The specimen sequenced was peripheral blood. CDR3 protein: CASSVGQNTEAFF. In nucleotides, the CDR3 is TGTGCCAGCAGCGTGGGACAGAACACTGAAGCTTTCTTT.